A single sample is the source of the 14 T cell receptor beta chains below, sequenced in a study of T cell responses to AZD1222 COVID-19 vaccine. Profiled with immunoSEQ multiplex PCR; TCRdb holds only in-frame clones, not every one. The table lists some 92,000 clones, around 89% of them singletons. Sequencing used peripheral blood, obtained on day 0 of AZD1222 vaccination. These receptors came from an adult in good health.

The chain recombines TRBV7-9 with TRBJ2-7; perhaps D is TRBD1 or TRBD2 (5 bases each). Germline loops: CDR1 SEHNR, CDR2 FQNEAQ (reference sequence). This CDR3 spans 18 amino acids. Between the trimmed V and J ends, which lost 4 bases and 1 base, there was a span of 23 bases. The CDR3 spells CASSSSRDRRSTSYEQYF. The CDR3 nucleotides are TGTGCCAGCAGCTCCTCCCGGGACCGCCGATCGACGTCCTACGAGCAGTACTTC.

This clone was detected only a few times. The genes are TRBV2 and TRBJ2-2, with 9 nucleotides matching TRBD2. This CDR3 region has 15 residues. The germline gives CDR1 SNHLY, CDR2 FYNNEI. Losses at the gene ends were 6 bases for V and 8 bases for J; bases not matched to a gene: 10. The CDR3 DNA reads TGTGCCAGCAGCCTATCTAGCGGGATGTATGGGGAGCTGTTTTTT. This translates into CASSLSSGMYGELFF.

The gene calls are TRBV28 and TRBJ2-7; D might be TRBD2 (6 bases). Germline-derived CDR1 and CDR2 are MDHEN and SYDVKM. This CDR3 is 14 amino acids long. Trimming removed 3 bases at V and 4 bases at J, with 13 bases between. The CDR3 spells CASSFTRDSYEQYF. The DNA for the CDR3 is TGTGCCAGCAGTTTCACGCGGGACTCATACGAGCAGTACTTC.

This chain connects TRBV25-1 to TRBJ1-1, with D hard to call. The V gene lost 2 bases and the J gene lost 6 bases, with 10 bases spanning the gap. The CDR3 runs to 13 residues. CDR1 is MGHDK and CDR2 is SYGVNS in the germline V gene. CDR3 protein: CASSELVRAEAFF. The CDR3 coding sequence is TGTGCCAGCAGTGAACTCGTAAGAGCTGAAGCTTTCTTT. Drawing the rest from reference TRBV25-1 and TRBJ1-1, the complete variable domain is EADIYQTPRYLVIGTGKKITLECSQTMGHDKMYWYQQDPGMELHLIHYSYGVNSTEKGDLSSESTVSRIRTEHFPLTLESARPSHTSQYLCASSELVRAEAFFGQGTRLTVV.

The chain employs TRBV5-4 and TRBJ2-7; D possibly corresponds to TRBD2 (6 bases). There are 13 residues in the CDR3. V was pared by 0 bases and J by 6 bases, with 10 bases between. Germline CDR1 SGHNT, CDR2 YYREEE (reference sequence). The CDR3 coding sequence is TGTGCCAGCAGCTTGGAGCGGGCAGGCGAGCAGTACTTC. Encoded protein: CASSLERAGEQYF.

This chain uses TRBV7-2 with TRBJ2-1; D remains unclear. The CDR3 spans 13 residues. CDR1 is SGHTA, CDR2 FQGNSA, per germline. V was shortened by 2 bases and J by 6 bases, with 8 bases between the two germline ends. The CDR3 bases are TGTGCCAGCAGCTTACCCGGGCGCAATGAGCAGTTCTTC. Protein: CASSLPGRNEQFF.

The rearrangement uses TRBV4-2 and TRBJ1-5; D gene ambiguous. This CDR3 is built from 16 residues. Germline V lookup: CDR1 LGHNA, CDR2 YNFKEQ. V was trimmed by 0 bases and J by 2 bases, leaving 11 bases between them. CDR3 nucleotide sequence: TGTGCCAGCAGCCAAGATACCGCGGGAGGCAATCAGCCCCAGCATTTT. Encoded protein: CASSQDTAGGNQPQHF.

The chain is built from TRBV5-6 and TRBJ2-1; D is undetermined. Germline CDR1 is SGHDT and CDR2 is YYEEEE. This CDR3 is built from 11 residues. Trimming took off 2 bases at V and 6 bases at J, with 3 bases between the two ends. The CDR3 is CASSFSNEQFF. Here the CDR3 DNA reads TGTGCCAGCAGCTTTAGCAATGAGCAGTTCTTC.

CDR3 protein: CASSRPSGEQYF. CDR3 DNA sequence: TGTGCCAGCAGCAGGCCTAGCGGAGAGCAGTACTTC. This chain uses TRBV7-3 with TRBJ2-7, with TRBD2 matching over 7 bases. Trimming cost V 5 bases and J 7 bases; bases outside gene matches: 5. Germline CDR1 is SGHTA and CDR2 is FQGTGA. CDR3 size: 12 residues. Looking up the rest from reference TRBV7-3 and TRBJ2-7 gives the full variable domain: GAGVSQTPSNKVTEKGKYVELRCDPISGHTALYWYRQSLGQGPEFLIYFQGTGAADDSGLPNDRFFAVRPEGSVSTLKIQRTERGDSAVYLCASSRPSGEQYFGPGTRLTVT.

The chain carries TRBV28 and TRBJ1-2, with 9 nucleotides matching TRBD1. J lost 4 bases, V lost 2 bases, and 8 bases had no gene match. Germline V gives CDR1 MDHEN, CDR2 SYDVKM. CDR3 length equals 16 residues. CDR3 coding DNA: TGTGCCAGCAGTTTACCACCGGGACAGGGTTCCTATGGCTACACCTTC. Encoded protein: CASSLPPGQGSYGYTF.

The chain links TRBV6-5 to TRBJ2-3, with 15 bases lining up with TRBD2. The CDR3 is made up of 15 amino acids. CDR1 and CDR2 from the germline V gene are MNHEY and SVGAGI. V lost 8 bases, J lost 9 bases, and 9 bases stayed unmatched. The CDR3 DNA follows: TGTGCCAGCGAGGGACTAGCGGGAGGCTTAAGGACGCAGTATTTT. As protein: CASEGLAGGLRTQYF.

The J gene is TRBJ1-1, the V gene TRBV3-1 (or the pseudogene TRBV3-2); D ambiguous. The V gene's germline CDR1 is LGHDT and CDR2 YNNKEL (reference sequence). V lost 3 bases, J lost 2 bases, and 4 bases lay in between. The CDR3 runs 12 residues. CDR3 in amino acids: CASSHRNTEAFF. DNA for the CDR3: TGTGCCAGCAGCCACCGTAACACTGAAGCTTTCTTT.

V and J are TRBV6-5 and TRBJ2-7; 10 bases map to TRBD2. Germline loops: CDR1 MNHEY, CDR2 SVGAGI. V lost 6 bases, J lost 3 bases, and 8 bases stayed unmatched. This CDR3 comprises 15 residues. For the CDR3, the DNA is TGTGCCAGCAGATTACTAGCGGGAACTGGCTACGAGCAGTACTTC. Translation gives CASRLLAGTGYEQYF.

V gene TRBV2 combines with J gene TRBJ1-5; 7 bases agree with TRBD1. The CDR3 consists of 13 residues. V lost 7 bases to trimming and J lost 4 bases; unmatched junction nucleotides: 4. Looked up from germline, CDR1 is SNHLY and CDR2 is FYNNEI. This CDR3 reads CASTRDSNQPQHF. The CDR3 DNA reads TGTGCCAGCACTCGGGACAGTAATCAGCCCCAGCATTTT.